This T cell receptor (beta chain) is from a study of PD-1 blockade in classical Hodgkin lymphoma. General observations from the study: Patients who responded completely had about the same baseline diversity as newly diagnosed patients.

The table came from immunoSEQ multiplex PCR; TCRdb's copy has only in-frame clones and leaves some out. The sample contains 20,000 to 30,000 clones, about 80% of which appear only once. This clone has just one count. Its specificity is not known. In every patient, relapse followed autologous stem cell transplantation, while exposure to brentuximab vedotin differed. Trimming shortened V by 0 bases and J by 4 bases, and 10 bases separated the two germline ends. Germline V gene lookup returns CDR1 LNHNV and CDR2 YYDKDF (reference sequence). CDR3 length: 15 amino acids. This specimen was peripheral blood mononuclear cells (PBMCs), taken at baseline. V is TRBV15 and J is TRBJ2-1; either TRBD1 or TRBD2 may fit D (6 bases each). The sequence derives from a human donor with classical Hodgkin lymphoma. This chain's CDR3 is CATSRDLGGYNEQFF. Written as DNA, the CDR3 is TGTGCCACCAGCAGAGATTTAGGGGGGTACAATGAGCAGTTCTTC.